This T cell receptor beta chain is drawn from a study of regulatory T cells in long-lasting Graves disease. This clonotype came up many times. Its antigen is unidentified. Regarding the study as a whole: Favored usage of TRBV28, TRBJ1-2 and TRBJ2-5 was recorded in persistent disease.

As to time point: newly diagnosed GD, antithyroid drugs for less than 3 months. The TCR library used RNA extracted from PBMCs. This CDR3 is built from 13 residues. Trimming shortened V by 3 bases and J by 4 bases, and 9 bases separated the two germline ends. Germline V CDR1 and CDR2: LNHDA, SQIVND (reference sequence). In building TCR beta libraries, iRepertoire HTBI primers were used together with Arm-PCR of CDR3 regions. One entry per CDR3 protein results from TCRdb running MiXCR on the multiplex PCR reads. The repertoire has 320,000 or so distinct CDR3 sequences, 15% to 20% of them found once; the top ten carry 35% to 45%.

The rearrangement joins TRBV19 to TRBJ2-5; no definite D call. This sample comprised peripheral blood mononuclear cells (PBMCs), obtained at new diagnosis, from a patient treated with antithyroid drugs. The source is a female donor with Graves disease. CDR3 residues: CASSMGWGETQYF. Here the CDR3 DNA reads TGTGCCAGTAGTATGGGTTGGGGAGAGACCCAGTACTTC.